A single sample is the source of the 8 T cell receptor beta chains below, sequenced in a study of T cell changes during pregnancy in multiple sclerosis. Method: immunoSEQ multiplex PCR; TCRdb's copy keeps in-frame clones and lacks some. The table shows about 40,000 clones, with 80% to 90% occurring only once. Sequences were derived from CD4+ T cells from peripheral blood mononuclear cells, sampled after pregnancy. All receptors come from a female donor with multiple sclerosis, enrolled in a pregnancy study.

The chain uses TRBV15 and TRBJ2-1; TRBD2 agrees at 8 bases. Losses at the gene ends were 2 bases for V and 0 bases for J; bases not matched to a gene: 9. CDR3 length equals 18 residues. The germline V gene has CDR1 LNHNV and CDR2 YYDKDF (reference sequence). CDR3 nucleotides: TGTGCCACCAGCAGACCACCCTTCAGCGGGAGCTCCTACAATGAGCAGTTCTTC. This gives the protein CATSRPPFSGSSYNEQFF.

V is TRBV4-2 and J is TRBJ2-6; tentative D call: TRBD1 (6 bases). There are 18 residues in the CDR3. Looked up from germline, CDR1 is LGHNA and CDR2 is YNFKEQ. The ends were cut back, 4 bases at V and 2 bases at J, with 18 bases in the middle. CDR3 region: CASSPISQGEAGANVLTF. Written as DNA, the CDR3 is TGTGCCAGCAGCCCGATTTCACAGGGTGAGGCTGGGGCCAACGTCCTGACTTTC.

The chain uses TRBV6-5 and TRBJ1-2; D is possibly TRBD1 (6 bases). Per the germline V gene, CDR1 is MNHEY and CDR2 is SVGAGI. V was pared by 2 bases and J by 6 bases, with 10 bases between. This CDR3 is 13 amino acids long. CDR3 in DNA: TGTGCCAGCAGTTACAGAGGGGGAGATGGCTACACCTTC. Its translation is CASSYRGGDGYTF.

The chain uses TRBV27 and TRBJ2-1; 9 bases fit TRBD2. The CDR3 length is 15 residues. Germline loops: CDR1 MNHEY, CDR2 SMNVEV (reference sequence). The ends lost 4 bases at V and 6 bases at J; junction bases unmatched: 7. Here the CDR3 reads CASSSPYSGGNEQFF. In nucleotides, the CDR3 is TGTGCCAGCAGTTCCCCGTATAGCGGGGGCAATGAGCAGTTCTTC.

V and J are TRBV19 and TRBJ2-2, with 9 bases lining up with TRBD1. The germline gives CDR1 LNHDA, CDR2 SQIVND (reference sequence). After removal of 4 bases from V and 5 bases from J, the junction contained 2 bases not matched to a gene. The CDR3 is 14 residues long. CDR3 in amino acids: CASSTGTGTGELFF. CDR3 in DNA: TGTGCCAGTAGTACTGGGACAGGGACCGGGGAGCTGTTTTTT.

The chain links TRBV28 to TRBJ2-5; D is possibly TRBD2 (5 bases). The germline V gene encodes CDR1 MDHEN and CDR2 SYDVKM. V dropped 4 bases and J dropped 3 bases, with 12 bases sitting between them. The CDR3 has 14 residues. The CDR3 nucleotides are TGTGCCAGCAGTTCGAGGACTGGAGAAGAGACCCAGTACTTC. Protein: CASSSRTGEETQYF.

The CDR3 here is CASRKGQGAETQYF. CDR3 bases: TGTGCCAGCAGAAAGGGACAGGGGGCCGAGACCCAGTACTTC. V is TRBV28 and J is TRBJ2-5, with 12 bases lining up with TRBD1. Trimming took 6 bases from V and 5 from J; bases not matched to a gene: 4. Germline CDR1 is MDHEN and CDR2 is SYDVKM. This CDR3 spans 14 amino acids.

The chain is built from TRBV6-1 and TRBJ2-5; tentatively, D is TRBD2 (6 bases). V lost 8 bases, J lost 0 bases, and 7 bases lay in between. Looked up from germline, CDR1 is MNHNS and CDR2 is SASEGT. CDR3 length: 12 residues. The CDR3 spells CASGTYQETQYF. In DNA, the CDR3 is TGTGCCAGCGGGACTTACCAAGAGACCCAGTACTTC.